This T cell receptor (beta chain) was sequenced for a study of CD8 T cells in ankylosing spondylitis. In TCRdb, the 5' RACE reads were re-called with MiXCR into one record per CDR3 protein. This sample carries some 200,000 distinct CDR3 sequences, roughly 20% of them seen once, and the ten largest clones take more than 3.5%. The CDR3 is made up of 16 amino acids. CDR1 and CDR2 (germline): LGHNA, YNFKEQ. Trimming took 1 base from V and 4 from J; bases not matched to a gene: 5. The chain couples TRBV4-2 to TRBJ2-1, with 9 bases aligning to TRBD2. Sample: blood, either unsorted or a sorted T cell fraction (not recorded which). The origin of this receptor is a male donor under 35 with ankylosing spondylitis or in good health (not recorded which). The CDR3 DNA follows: TGTGCCAGCAGCCAAGTGGGTCTAGCGGGATACAATGAGCAGTTCTTC. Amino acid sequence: CASSQVGLAGYNEQFF.